Listed below are T cell receptor beta chains from one sample, sequenced in a study of T-cell memory formation after mild COVID-19. One entry per CDR3 protein, called by TCRdb with MiXCR from the 5' RACE reads. The sample includes over 350,000 distinct CDR3 sequences, roughly 15% seen only once; the top ten take about 22%. The source material was PBMCs or a T cell subset sorted from them (not recorded which). The receptors come from a man between 18 and 35 years old who had mild COVID-19 (a few samples of this study predate the infection). Cell type and time point are not known. Both conserved end residues are part of each CDR3. A D gene is named only where the DNA matches it firmly. Rows may omit the clone size; those that give it use once, few, many or a size class.

V: TRBV7-9; D: TRBD2; size: -; J: TRBJ2-3; DNA: TGTGCCAGCAGCCCCGGGACTAGTGTTACAGATACGCAGTATTTT; CDR3: CASSPGTSVTDTQYF
V: TRBV28; D: TRBD2; size: few; J: TRBJ2-2; DNA: TGTGCCAGCAGTCCCGGACTAGCGGGGGGCCCGAACACCGGGGAGCTGTTTTTT; CDR3: CASSPGLAGGPNTGELFF
V: TRBV23-1; D: -; size: few; J: TRBJ2-5; DNA: TGCGCCAGCAGTCAGCCCCGAGAGACCCAGTACTTC; CDR3: CASSQPRETQYF
V: TRBV19; D: TRBD1; size: many; J: TRBJ1-3; DNA: TGTGCCAGTAGTATCCAGGGGGACGGAAACACCATATATTTT; CDR3: CASSIQGDGNTIYF
V: TRBV23-1; D: -; size: -; J: TRBJ1-5; DNA: TGCGCCAGTGTTGGAGTGGGCCATAGCAATCAGCCCCAGCATTTT; CDR3: CASVGVGHSNQPQHF
V: TRBV7-3; D: TRBD1; size: -; J: TRBJ1-1; DNA: TGTGCCAGCAGCTCATTGGACAGGGTGAACACTGAAGCTTTCTTT; CDR3: CASSSLDRVNTEAFF
V: TRBV7-3; D: -; size: -; J: TRBJ2-5; DNA: TGTGCCAGCAGCTTGAGCGGACCGCAGGGGACCCAGTACTTC; CDR3: CASSLSGPQGTQYF
V: TRBV6-5; D: -; size: few; J: TRBJ2-1; DNA: TGTGCCAGCAGTTACGCGGACAGATACAATGAGCAGTTCTTC; CDR3: CASSYADRYNEQFF
V: TRBV6-2/TRBV6-3; D: TRBD1; size: -; J: TRBJ2-1; DNA: TGTGCCAGCAGAGCAATGGACAGGGCCTACAATGAGCAGTTCTTC; CDR3: CASRAMDRAYNEQFF
V: TRBV20-1; D: -; size: few; J: TRBJ2-2; DNA: TGCAGTGCTAGGGCACAGGGTACCGGGGAGCTGTTTTTT; CDR3: CSARAQGTGELFF
V: TRBV20-1; D: -; size: few; J: TRBJ2-7; DNA: TGCAGTGCTTCCACCGGGACCTCTATGCAGTACTTC; CDR3: CSASTGTSMQYF
V: TRBV27; D: TRBD1; size: -; J: TRBJ1-6; DNA: TGTGCCAGCAGTAGACAGGGATTGAATTCACCCCTCCACTTT; CDR3: CASSRQGLNSPLHF
V: TRBV12-3/TRBV12-4; D: -; size: many; J: TRBJ1-2; DNA: TGTGCCAGCAGTTTAGCATCGGGGCCCCATGGCTACACCTTC; CDR3: CASSLASGPHGYTF
V: TRBV20-1; D: TRBD1; size: -; J: TRBJ2-1; DNA: TGCAGTGCTAGTCCCGGGGACAGATATTACAATGAGCAGTTCTTC; CDR3: CSASPGDRYYNEQFF
V: TRBV12-3/TRBV12-4; D: TRBD1; size: few; J: TRBJ2-2; DNA: TGTGCCAGCAGTTCAGGACAGGGGGCGGACACCGGGGAGCTGTTTTTT; CDR3: CASSSGQGADTGELFF
V: TRBV6-2/TRBV6-3; D: -; size: -; J: TRBJ2-1; DNA: TGTGCCAGCAGCCAAGCCGCGGGGGCGAATGAGCAGTTCTTC; CDR3: CASSQAAGANEQFF
V: TRBV12-3/TRBV12-4; D: -; size: few; J: TRBJ2-1; DNA: TGTGCCAGCAGTTTGGGGGGGGCGAGGAATGAGCAGTTCTTC; CDR3: CASSLGGARNEQFF
V: TRBV21-1; D: -; size: -; J: TRBJ2-7; DNA: TGTGCCAGCAACGGAGCGGGCGAGCAGTACTTC; CDR3: CASNGAGEQYF
V: TRBV6-5; D: -; size: -; J: TRBJ2-3; DNA: TGTGCCAGCAGAAGCGCGGGGCCAGATACGCAGTATTTT; CDR3: CASRSAGPDTQYF
V: TRBV6-5; D: -; size: few; J: TRBJ2-3; DNA: TGTGCCAGCAGTTACTCGGGATATACGCAGTATTTT; CDR3: CASSYSGYTQYF
V: TRBV12-3/TRBV12-4; D: -; size: -; J: TRBJ2-1; DNA: TGTGCCAGCAGCACCACTAGGGAGCAGTTCTTC; CDR3: CASSTTREQFF
V: TRBV20-1; D: -; size: -; J: TRBJ2-5; DNA: TGCAGTGTTTCCCGAGGCCAGGGTGACGAGACCCAGTACTTC; CDR3: CSVSRGQGDETQYF
V: TRBV19; D: -; size: -; J: TRBJ2-1; DNA: TGTGCCAGTAGTATTGGAGGGGCCAATGAGCAGTTCTTC; CDR3: CASSIGGANEQFF
V: TRBV5-4; D: -; size: -; J: TRBJ2-3; DNA: TGTGCCAGCAGACCCGACTTGGAATCCACAGATACGCAGTATTTT; CDR3: CASRPDLESTDTQYF
V: TRBV15; D: -; size: -; J: TRBJ2-3; DNA: TGTGCCACCAGCAGAGTAGGGGACGGAACAGATACGCAGTATTTT; CDR3: CATSRVGDGTDTQYF
V: TRBV5-4; D: TRBD1; size: -; J: TRBJ1-2; DNA: TGTGCCAGCAGCGCCCGACAGGGAGGTGGCTATGGCTACACCTTC; CDR3: CASSARQGGGYGYTF
V: TRBV7-2; D: TRBD2; size: -; J: TRBJ2-7; DNA: TGTGCCAGCAGCCCCGCCGGACTAGCGGGGGCCTACGAGCAGTACTTC; CDR3: CASSPAGLAGAYEQYF
V: TRBV20-1; D: TRBD2; size: -; J: TRBJ2-7; DNA: TGCAGTGCGACTAGCGGGGGTACCTACGAGCAGTACTTC; CDR3: CSATSGGTYEQYF
V: TRBV3-1; D: -; size: -; J: TRBJ2-6; DNA: TGTGCCAGCAGCCAAGATCTGGGGGCGGCTGGGGCCAACGTCCTGACTTTC; CDR3: CASSQDLGAAGANVLTF
V: TRBV12-3/TRBV12-4; D: TRBD1; size: -; J: TRBJ2-2; DNA: TGTGCCAGCAGTTTACGGCAGGGGGCAGACACCGGGGAGCTGTTTTTT; CDR3: CASSLRQGADTGELFF